This T cell receptor beta chain was found in a study of blood T cell repertoires in COVID-19. Study-level background: The United States, Italy and Spain supplied acute and convalescent COVID-19 samples. PBMCs, B-cell-depleted T cells, or T cells provided the cDNA or gDNA that made up the material.

This CDR3 has 15 amino acids. The V and J ends lost 6 bases and 2 bases respectively, with 17 bases between them. Germline CDR1 KGHSH, CDR2 LQKENI. How the authors handled the data: Amplifying reference gene primers gave estimates of nucleated cell counts. Profiling relied on immunoSEQ multiplex PCR, and the TCRdb table lists in-frame clones only, not all of them. V and J calls and clone size follow that table, whereas D and trimming were derived from the DNA. The sample shows some 250,000 clones, around 81% of them seen only once. The sample comprised peripheral blood. This clonotype originated in a young man who had recovered from COVID-19. This chain connects TRBV18 to TRBJ2-7; no reliable D call. The CDR3 spells CASSHSGSPPYEQYF. DNA for the CDR3: TGTGCCAGCTCTCACTCAGGCTCGCCCCCCTACGAGCAGTACTTC. The variable domain in full, completed from reference TRBV18 and TRBJ2-7, reads NAGVMQNPRHLVRRRGQEARLRCSPMKGHSHVYWYRQLPEEGLKFMVYLQKENIIDESGMPKERFSAEFPKEGPSILRIQQVVRGDSAAYFCASSHSGSPPYEQYFGPGTRLTVT.